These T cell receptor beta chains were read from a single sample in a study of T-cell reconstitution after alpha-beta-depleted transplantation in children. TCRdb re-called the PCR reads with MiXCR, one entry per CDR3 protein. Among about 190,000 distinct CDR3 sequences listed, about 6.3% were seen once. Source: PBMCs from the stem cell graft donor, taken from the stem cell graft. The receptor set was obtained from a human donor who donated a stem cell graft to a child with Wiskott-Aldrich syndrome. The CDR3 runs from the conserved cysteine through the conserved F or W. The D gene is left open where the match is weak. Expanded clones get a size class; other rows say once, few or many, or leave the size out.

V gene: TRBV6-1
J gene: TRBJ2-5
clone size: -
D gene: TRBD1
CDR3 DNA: TGTGCCAGCACCGTAGACAGGGACCAAGAGACCCAGTACTTC
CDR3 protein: CASTVDRDQETQYF

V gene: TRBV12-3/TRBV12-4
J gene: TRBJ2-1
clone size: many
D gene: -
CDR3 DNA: TGTGCCAGCACCGGGAGACGGGAGCAGTTCTTC
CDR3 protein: CASTGRREQFF

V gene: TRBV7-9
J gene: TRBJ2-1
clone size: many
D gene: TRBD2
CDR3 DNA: TGTGCCAGCAGCTTCTCCCCGGGAGGTCGGGTAAACCGAGGTGAGCAGTTCTTC
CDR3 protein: CASSFSPGGRVNRGEQFF

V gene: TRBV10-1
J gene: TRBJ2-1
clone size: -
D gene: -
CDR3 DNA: TGCGCCAGCAGGCGGTCGGGATCCTTGAGAGAGCAGTTCTTC
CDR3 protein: CASRRSGSLREQFF

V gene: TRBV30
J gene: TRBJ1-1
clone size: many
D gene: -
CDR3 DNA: TGTGCCTGGAGTCCCAGAAACACTGAAGCTTTCTTT
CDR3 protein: CAWSPRNTEAFF

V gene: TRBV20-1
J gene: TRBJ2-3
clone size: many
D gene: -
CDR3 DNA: TGCAGTGCTAGAGATGGTGATACGCAGTATTTT
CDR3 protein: CSARDGDTQYF

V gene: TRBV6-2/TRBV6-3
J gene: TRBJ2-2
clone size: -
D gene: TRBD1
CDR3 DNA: TGTGCCAGCAGTTACCCCGGGACAGGGAACGGCGGGGAGCTGTTTTTT
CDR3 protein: CASSYPGTGNGGELFF

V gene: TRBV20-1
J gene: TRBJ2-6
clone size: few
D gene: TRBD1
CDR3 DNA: TGCAGTGCCGTTGCCGGACAGGGGCCCTCTGGGGCCAACGTCCTGACTTTC
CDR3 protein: CSAVAGQGPSGANVLTF

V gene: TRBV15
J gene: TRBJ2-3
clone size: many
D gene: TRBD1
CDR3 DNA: TGTGCCACCAGCAGAGGTACAGGGGGAGGAACAGATACGCAGTATTTT
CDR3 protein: CATSRGTGGGTDTQYF

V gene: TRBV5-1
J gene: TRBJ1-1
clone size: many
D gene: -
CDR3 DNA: TGCGCCAGCAGCTTGTTACAGGGAATGAACACTGAAGCTTTCTTT
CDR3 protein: CASSLLQGMNTEAFF

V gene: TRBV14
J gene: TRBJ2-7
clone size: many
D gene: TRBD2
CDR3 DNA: TGTGCCAGCAGCCAGGACAGAGCGGGAGGGCCCTACGAGCAGTACTTC
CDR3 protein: CASSQDRAGGPYEQYF

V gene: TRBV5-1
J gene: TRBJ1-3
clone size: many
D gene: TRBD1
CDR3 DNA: TGCGCCAGCAGATCCTCGGGACAGGGTGGAAACACCATATATTTT
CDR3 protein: CASRSSGQGGNTIYF

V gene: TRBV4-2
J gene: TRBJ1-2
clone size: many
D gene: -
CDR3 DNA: TGTGCCAGCAGCACGGGGGACACTCTCTATGGCTACACCTTC
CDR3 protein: CASSTGDTLYGYTF

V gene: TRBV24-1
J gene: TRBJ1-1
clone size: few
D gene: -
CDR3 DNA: TGTGCCACCAGTGATTCGGGACGGAACACTGAAGCTTTCTTT
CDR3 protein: CATSDSGRNTEAFF

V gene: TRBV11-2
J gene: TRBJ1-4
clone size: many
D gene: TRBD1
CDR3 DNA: TGTGCCAGCAGCCTTGACAGGGGGAACGTTGAAAAACTGTTTTTT
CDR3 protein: CASSLDRGNVEKLFF

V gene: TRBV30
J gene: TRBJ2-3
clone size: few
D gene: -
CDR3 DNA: TGTGCCTGGAGTGTGTCGGGGGAACAGCAGTATTTT
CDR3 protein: CAWSVSGEQQYF

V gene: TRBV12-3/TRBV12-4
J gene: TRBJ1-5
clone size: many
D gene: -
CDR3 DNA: TGTGCCAGCAGTTTGGGACTAGGTGGCAATCAGCCCCAGCATTTT
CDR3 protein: CASSLGLGGNQPQHF

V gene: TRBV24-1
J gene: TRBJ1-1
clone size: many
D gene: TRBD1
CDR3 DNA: TGTGCCACCAGTGAAACAGGGGCCACTGAAGCTTTCTTT
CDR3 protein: CATSETGATEAFF

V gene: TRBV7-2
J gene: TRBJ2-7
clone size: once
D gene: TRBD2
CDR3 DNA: TGTGCCAGCAGCTCAGGGCCGGGAGGAGTTTACGAGCAGTACTTC
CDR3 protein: CASSSGPGGVYEQYF

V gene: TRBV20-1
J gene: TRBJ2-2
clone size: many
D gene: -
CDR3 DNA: TGCAGTGCGAGACGGGTCTCGAACACCGGGGAGCTGTTTTTT
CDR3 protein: CSARRVSNTGELFF

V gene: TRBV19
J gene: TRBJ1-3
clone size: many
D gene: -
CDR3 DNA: TGTGCCAGTAGCCCCTTCGGGAGGGCTGGAAACACCATATATTTT
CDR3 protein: CASSPFGRAGNTIYF

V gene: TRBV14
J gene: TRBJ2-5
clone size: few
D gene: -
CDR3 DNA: TGTGCCAGCAGCCAAGACCGACTACTCAGAAGGGACAACTCCAAGGGAGAGACCCAGTACTTC
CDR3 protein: CASSQDRLLRRDNSKGETQYF

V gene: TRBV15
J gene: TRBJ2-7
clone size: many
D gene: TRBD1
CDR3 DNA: TGTGCCACCAGCAGGGCTACAGGGGGAGGCGAGCAGTACTTC
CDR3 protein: CATSRATGGGEQYF

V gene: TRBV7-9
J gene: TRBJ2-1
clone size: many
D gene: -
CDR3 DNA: TGTGCCACCATGCCCCTGGGGGCCGACAATGAGCAGTTCTTC
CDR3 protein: CATMPLGADNEQFF

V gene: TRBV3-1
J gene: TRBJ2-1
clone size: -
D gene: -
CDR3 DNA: TGTGCCAGCAGCCCGACAGGCCATGAAGTCAATGAGCAGTTCTTC
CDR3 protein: CASSPTGHEVNEQFF

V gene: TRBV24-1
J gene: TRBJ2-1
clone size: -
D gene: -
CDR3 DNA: TGTGCCACCGGGGCCTCCAGTTCCTACAATGAGCAGTTCTTC
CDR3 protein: CATGASSSYNEQFF

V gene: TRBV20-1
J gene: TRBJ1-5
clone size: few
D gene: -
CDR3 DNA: TGCAGTGCTAGAGAGGGGCGTTGGAGAACTCAGCCCCAGCATTTT
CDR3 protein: CSAREGRWRTQPQHF

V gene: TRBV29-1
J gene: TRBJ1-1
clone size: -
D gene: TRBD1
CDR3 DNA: TGCAGCGTAGGACAGGGTTGGGGCACTGAAGCTTTCTTT
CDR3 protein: CSVGQGWGTEAFF

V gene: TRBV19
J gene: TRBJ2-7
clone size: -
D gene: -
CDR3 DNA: TGTGCCAGTAAAGTCAAGGGAGGCTCCTACGAGCAGTACTTC
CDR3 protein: CASKVKGGSYEQYF

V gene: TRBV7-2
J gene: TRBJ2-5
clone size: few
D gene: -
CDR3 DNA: TGTGCCAGCACCCCCATGGGGGGACAAGAGACCCAGTACTTC
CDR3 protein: CASTPMGGQETQYF

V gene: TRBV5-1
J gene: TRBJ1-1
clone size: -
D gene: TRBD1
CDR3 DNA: TGCGCCAGCAGCTTGGAGACAGGGGCCACTGAAGCTTTCTTT
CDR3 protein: CASSLETGATEAFF

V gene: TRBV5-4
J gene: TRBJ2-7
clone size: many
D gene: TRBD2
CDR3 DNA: TGTGCCAGCAGCCGAGAAGGACTAGCGGGAGGGCACGAGCAGTACTTC
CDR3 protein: CASSREGLAGGHEQYF

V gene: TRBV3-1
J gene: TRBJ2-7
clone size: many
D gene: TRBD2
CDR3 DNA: TGTGCCAGCAGCCAGAAGACTAGCGGGAGAGCCTACGAGCAGTACTTC
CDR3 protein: CASSQKTSGRAYEQYF

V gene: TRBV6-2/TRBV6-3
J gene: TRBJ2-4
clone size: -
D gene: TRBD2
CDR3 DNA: TGTGCCAGCAGTCTCCGGGGACTAGCGGGAGGAGGCAAAAACATTCAGTACTTC
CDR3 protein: CASSLRGLAGGGKNIQYF

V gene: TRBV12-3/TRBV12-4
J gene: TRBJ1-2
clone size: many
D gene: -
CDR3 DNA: TGTGCCAGCAGTAACCTACAGGGTAATGGCTACACCTTC
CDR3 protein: CASSNLQGNGYTF

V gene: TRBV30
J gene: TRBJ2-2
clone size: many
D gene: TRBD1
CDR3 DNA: TGTGCCTGGAGTGTAACAGGGGGTCCGAACACCGGGGAGCTGTTTTTT
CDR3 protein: CAWSVTGGPNTGELFF

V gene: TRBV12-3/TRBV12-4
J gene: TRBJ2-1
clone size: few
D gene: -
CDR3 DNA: TGTGCCAGCAGAAGTTTCAGTGTGAAGTTCTTC
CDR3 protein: CASRSFSVKFF

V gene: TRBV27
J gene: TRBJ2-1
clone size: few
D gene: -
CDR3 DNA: TGTGCCAGCAGTAAATCTCTCAGGGCTTCACACCTCGGGGATGAGCAGTTCTTC
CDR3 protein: CASSKSLRASHLGDEQFF

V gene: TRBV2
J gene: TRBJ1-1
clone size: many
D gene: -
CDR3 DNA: TGTGCCAGCAGACAGGAGAGATCTGAAGCTTTCTTT
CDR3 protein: CASRQERSEAFF

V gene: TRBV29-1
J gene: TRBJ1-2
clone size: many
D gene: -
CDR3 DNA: TGCAGCGTTGGAGGGTACTATGGCTACACCTTC
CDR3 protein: CSVGGYYGYTF

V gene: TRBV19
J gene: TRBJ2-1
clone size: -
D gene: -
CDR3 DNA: TGTGCCAGTAGCCCCAATAGTATCAATGAGCAGTTCTTC
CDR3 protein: CASSPNSINEQFF

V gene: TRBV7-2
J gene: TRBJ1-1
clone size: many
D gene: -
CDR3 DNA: TGTGCCAGCAGCTTAATCTTAGGGGGGACTGTGGGAGCTTTCTTT
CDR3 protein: CASSLILGGTVGAFF

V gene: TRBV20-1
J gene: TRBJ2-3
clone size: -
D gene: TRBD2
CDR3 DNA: TGCAGTGCGAAGGCCAGCGCGGGGGATAGGACGCAGTATTTT
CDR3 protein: CSAKASAGDRTQYF

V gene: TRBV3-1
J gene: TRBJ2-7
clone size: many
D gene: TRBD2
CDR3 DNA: TGTGCCAGCAGCCACCCACTAGCGGGGATTTACGAGCAGTACTTC
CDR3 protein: CASSHPLAGIYEQYF

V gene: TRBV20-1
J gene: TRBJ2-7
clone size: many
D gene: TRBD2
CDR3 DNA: TGCAGTGCTGGGGGACTAGCGGGGAAACTACGATGGCAGTACTTC
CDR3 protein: CSAGGLAGKLRWQYF

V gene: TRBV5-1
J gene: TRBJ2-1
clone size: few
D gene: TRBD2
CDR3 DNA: TGCGCCAGCACCTGGCCCGGGAGTAGCGGGAGGGTGGGTGAGCAGTTCTTC
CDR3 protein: CASTWPGSSGRVGEQFF

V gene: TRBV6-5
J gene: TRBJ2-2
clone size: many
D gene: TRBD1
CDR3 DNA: TGTGCCAGCAGTTTGTGGACAGGGGCAACCGGGGAGCTGTTTTTT
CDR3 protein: CASSLWTGATGELFF

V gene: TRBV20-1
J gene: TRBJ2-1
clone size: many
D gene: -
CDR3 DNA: TGCAGTGCTAGAGCGGTTAGCTCCTACAATGAGCAGTTCTTC
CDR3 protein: CSARAVSSYNEQFF

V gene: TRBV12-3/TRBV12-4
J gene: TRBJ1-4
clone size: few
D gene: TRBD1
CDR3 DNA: TGTGCCAGCAGCCCTACCGGGACAGGGGTTGAAAAACTGTTTTTT
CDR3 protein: CASSPTGTGVEKLFF

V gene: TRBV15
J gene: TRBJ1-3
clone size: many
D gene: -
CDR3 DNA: TGTGCCACCAGCAGAGAAAGGGCCATCTCTGGAAACACCATATATTTT
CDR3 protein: CATSRERAISGNTIYF

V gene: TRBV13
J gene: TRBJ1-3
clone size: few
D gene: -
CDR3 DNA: TGTGCCAGCAGCTTAGCCACCACTTTGGACGCCTCTGGAAACACCATATATTTT
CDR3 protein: CASSLATTLDASGNTIYF

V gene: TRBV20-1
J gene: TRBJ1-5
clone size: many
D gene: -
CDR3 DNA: TGCAGTGCTAGAGTCTTTGATAGCAATCAGCCCCAGCATTTT
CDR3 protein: CSARVFDSNQPQHF

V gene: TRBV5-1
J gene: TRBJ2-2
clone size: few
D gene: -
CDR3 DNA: TGCGCCAGCAGCAGGGAGGGGGAGACCACCGGGGAGCTGTTTTTT
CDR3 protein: CASSREGETTGELFF

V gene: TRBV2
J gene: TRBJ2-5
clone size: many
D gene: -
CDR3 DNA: TGTGCCAGCAGTGATCTAACGGGAGAGCAAGAGACCCAGTACTTC
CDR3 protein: CASSDLTGEQETQYF

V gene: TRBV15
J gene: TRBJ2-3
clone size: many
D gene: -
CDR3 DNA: TGTGCCACCAGCAGTGGCTTGAAGGGCGCGACAGATACGCAGTATTTT
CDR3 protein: CATSSGLKGATDTQYF

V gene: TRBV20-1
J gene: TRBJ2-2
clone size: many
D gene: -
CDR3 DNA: TGCAGTGCTAGAGACAGGGTAACCGGGGAGCTGTTTTTT
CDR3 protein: CSARDRVTGELFF